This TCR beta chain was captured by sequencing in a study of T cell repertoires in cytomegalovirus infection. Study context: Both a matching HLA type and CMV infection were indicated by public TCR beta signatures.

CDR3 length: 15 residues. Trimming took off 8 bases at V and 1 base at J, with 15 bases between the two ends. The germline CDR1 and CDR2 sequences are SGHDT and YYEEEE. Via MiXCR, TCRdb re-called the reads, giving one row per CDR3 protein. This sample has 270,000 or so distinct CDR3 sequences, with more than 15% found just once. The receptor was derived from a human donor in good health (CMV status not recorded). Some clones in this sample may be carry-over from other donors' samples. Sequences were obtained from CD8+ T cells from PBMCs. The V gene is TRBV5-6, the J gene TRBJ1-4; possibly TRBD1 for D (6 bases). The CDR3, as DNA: TGTGCCAGTAAAACCCGGACAGAAACTAATGAAAAACTGTTTTTT. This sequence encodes CASKTRTETNEKLFF. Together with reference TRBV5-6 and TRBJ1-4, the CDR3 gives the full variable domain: DAGVTQSPTHLIKTRGQQVTLRCSPKSGHDTVSWYQQALGQGPQFIFQYYEEEERQRGNFPDRFSGHQFPNYSSELNVNALLLGDSALYLCASKTRTETNEKLFFGSGTQLSVL.